The rows below give T cell receptor beta chains drawn from one sample of a study of T cell repertoires in cytomegalovirus infection. One entry per CDR3 protein, called by TCRdb with MiXCR from the reads. The table has about 490,000 distinct CDR3 sequences, more than 15% seen once. Input material: CD8+ T cells from PBMCs. Every receptor here comes from a human donor in good health (CMV status not recorded). Some clones in this sample may be carry-over from other donors' samples. Both conserved end residues are part of each CDR3. D genes are given only for firm matches. Not every row has a clone size; where given, it reads once, few, many or a size class.

>TRBV7-9|many|-|TRBJ2-7|14
TGTGCCAGCAGCCCCACCGACAGGTCCTGGGAGCAGTACTTC
CASSPTDRSWEQYF
>TRBV3-1|many|TRBD1|TRBJ2-2|16
TGTGCCAGCAGCCAAGATGGGACAGGGTACGACGGGGAGCTGTTTTTT
CASSQDGTGYDGELFF
>TRBV7-9|many|-|TRBJ1-5|15
TGTGCCAGCAGCTCCGACAGTAAAAGCAATCAGCCCCAGCATTTT
CASSSDSKSNQPQHF
>TRBV6-6|-|-|TRBJ2-1|11
TGTGCCAGCAGTTACTCGCGCGAGCAGTTCTTC
CASSYSREQFF
>TRBV5-6|many|-|TRBJ2-1|16
TGTGCCAGCAGCTTGGTAGGCGGACCCTCCTACAATGAGCAGTTCTTC
CASSLVGGPSYNEQFF
>TRBV7-9|many|TRBD1|TRBJ1-5|18
TGTGCCAGCAGCTTAGAGACAGGGGGCTACCTCAGCAATCAGCCCCAGCATTTT
CASSLETGGYLSNQPQHF
>TRBV4-2|many|-|TRBJ2-1|16
TGTGCCAGCAGCCCTCACGCCCCTGGAGTAAGAGATGAGCAGTTCTTC
CASSPHAPGVRDEQFF
>TRBV29-1|-|-|TRBJ2-7|15
TGCAACGTGGAATTAGGGCAGGAATATACCTACGAGCAGTACTTC
CNVELGQEYTYEQYF
>TRBV7-7|few|-|TRBJ2-1|16
TGTGCCAGCAGCCCGGTAACTACCCTCAGGCCGAATGAGCAGTTCTTC
CASSPVTTLRPNEQFF
>TRBV27|few|-|TRBJ2-1|15
TGTGCCAGCAGTTTATCGCGGCAGCCACTCAATGAGCAGTTCTTC
CASSLSRQPLNEQFF
>TRBV2|few|TRBD2|TRBJ2-5|17
TGTGCCAGCAGTGAAGGGACTAGCGGGGGACTACAAGAGACCCAGTACTTC
CASSEGTSGGLQETQYF
>TRBV20-1|many|-|TRBJ2-5|13
TGCAGTGCTAGAGAGGCCCAAACGGAGACCCAGTACTTC
CSAREAQTETQYF
>TRBV12-3/TRBV12-4|-|-|TRBJ2-1|13
TGTGCCAGCCACATAGGCGGCCACAATGAGCAGTTCTTC
CASHIGGHNEQFF
>TRBV7-2|many|-|TRBJ1-4|14
TGTGCCAGCAGCCTTGGACGACTAGAGGAAAAACTGTTTTTT
CASSLGRLEEKLFF
>TRBV7-8|many|TRBD2|TRBJ2-7|14
TGTGCCAGCACCCCGGGGGGGGGGTACTACGAGCAGTACTTC
CASTPGGGYYEQYF
>TRBV28|-|TRBD2|TRBJ2-1|17
TGTGCCAGCAGTTCTATCTGGACTAGCGGGGGGGCCCTTGAGCAGTTCTTC
CASSSIWTSGGALEQFF
>TRBV12-3/TRBV12-4|few|-|TRBJ2-7|14
TGTGCCAGCAGTCCCTGGGGTAGTATTGTCGAGCAGTACTTC
CASSPWGSIVEQYF
>TRBV6-4|-|-|TRBJ2-1|13
TGTGCCAGCAGTGAGGGGCCCAACAATGAGCAGTTCTTC
CASSEGPNNEQFF
>TRBV29-1|few|TRBD2|TRBJ2-2|18
TGCAGCGTTGAGGAAACGGGACTAGCGGGAGGACACACCGGGGAGCTGTTTTTT
CSVEETGLAGGHTGELFF
>TRBV5-1|few|TRBD1|TRBJ2-7|17
TGCGCCAGCAGCCCATTCAGGGGGACAGGGGCGCGATACGAGCAGTACTTC
CASSPFRGTGARYEQYF
>TRBV28|few|TRBD1|TRBJ1-1|17
TGTGCCAGCAGTTCACCACCGGCACAGGGGGAGGACACTGAAGCTTTCTTT
CASSSPPAQGEDTEAFF
>TRBV12-3/TRBV12-4|few|-|TRBJ1-1|15
TGTGCCAGCGGTCGAGGGGGGGCAGTAGTCACTGAAGCTTTCTTT
CASGRGGAVVTEAFF
>TRBV27|many|TRBD1|TRBJ1-2|15
TGTGCCAGCAAAAATGACACAGGGGCTCAGTATGGCTACACCTTC
CASKNDTGAQYGYTF
>TRBV27|many|TRBD1|TRBJ2-7|15
TGTGCCAGCAGTCCCTGGGACAGGGAGGGCTACGAGCAGTACTTC
CASSPWDREGYEQYF
>TRBV10-2|-|-|TRBJ2-3|14
TGCGCCAGCAGTGAGTTCAGGGCCACAGATACGCAGTATTTT
CASSEFRATDTQYF
>TRBV5-6|many|-|TRBJ1-2|15
TGTGCCAGCAGCTTCAGCGTTGGAGGGAGAAATGGCTACACCTTC
CASSFSVGGRNGYTF
>TRBV19|few|-|TRBJ1-5|15
TGTGCCAGTAGGGACCGGGGGCGCGTCAATCAGCCCCAGCATTTT
CASRDRGRVNQPQHF
>TRBV11-2|many|TRBD1|TRBJ2-7|11
TGTGCCAGCAGGAGGGGGCACGAGCAGTACTTC
CASRRGHEQYF
>TRBV7-2|many|-|TRBJ2-3|15
TGTGCCAGCAACCTCCTAAAAGGGGGAGGAGATACGCAGTATTTT
CASNLLKGGGDTQYF
>TRBV6-5|few|-|TRBJ1-5|14
TGTGCCAGCAGGGAAGCACGGGACTATCAGCCCCAGCATTTT
CASREARDYQPQHF
>TRBV11-2|few|TRBD2|TRBJ2-2|15
TGTGCCAGCAGCTCTACTAGCGGGCACACCGGGGAGCTGTTTTTT
CASSSTSGHTGELFF
>TRBV7-2|many|-|TRBJ1-2|13
TGTGCCAGCAGCTCAGACAGTATCTATGGCTACACCTTC
CASSSDSIYGYTF
>TRBV6-6|many|TRBD1|TRBJ2-7|15
TGTGCCAGCAGTACGCCCGGGACAGGGTATGACGAGCAGTACTTC
CASSTPGTGYDEQYF
>TRBV4-2|many|TRBD1|TRBJ2-7|18
TGTGCCAGCAGCCAAGACAGCCCCCGGGACAGGGGGCATTACGAGCAGTACTTC
CASSQDSPRDRGHYEQYF
>TRBV19|many|-|TRBJ2-7|17
TGTGCCAGTAGTCTTACTAGTCGGAGGGACTTACAATACGAGCAGTACTTC
CASSLTSRRDLQYEQYF
>TRBV14|many|-|TRBJ2-1|15
TGTGCCAGCAGCCAAGATCTCCAGGGGTACAATGAGCAGTTCTTC
CASSQDLQGYNEQFF
>TRBV13|-|-|TRBJ1-4|14
TGTGCCAACAGCCACCGACGGAAAAATGAAAAACTGTTTTTT
CANSHRRKNEKLFF
>TRBV7-3|-|-|TRBJ2-1|14
TGTGCCAGCGGGAGACTCCCGAGCTACAATGAGCAGTTCTTC
CASGRLPSYNEQFF
>TRBV11-1|many|-|TRBJ1-1|17
TGTGCCAGCAGCCCGCTCCGGGACGCCCCCCCGAACACTGAAGCTTTCTTT
CASSPLRDAPPNTEAFF
>TRBV5-6|many|-|TRBJ1-5|14
TGTGCCAGCAGCTGGGGCGGGGACTGGGCGCCCCAGCATTTT
CASSWGGDWAPQHF
>TRBV6-6|-|-|TRBJ2-7|16
TGTGCCAGCAGTTACGATCCCATCGGGTTCTCCTACGAGCAGTACTTC
CASSYDPIGFSYEQYF
>TRBV11-2|-|TRBD2|TRBJ2-1|16
TGTGCAAGCAGCCCACTAGCGGAGTCCTCCTACAATGAGCCGTTCTTC
CASSPLAESSYNEPFF
>TRBV7-3|many|-|TRBJ1-1|14
TGTGCCAGCAGCTTAACCGAGGGATGGACTGAAGCTTTCTTT
CASSLTEGWTEAFF
>TRBV11-2|many|-|TRBJ1-1|15
TGTGCCAGCAGCTTATCGCAGGGGCAGAACACTGAAGCTTTCTTT
CASSLSQGQNTEAFF
>TRBV6-6|many|TRBD1|TRBJ2-1|15
TGTGCCAGCAGTAAACGGGACAGTCTAAACAATGAGCAGTTCTTC
CASSKRDSLNNEQFF
>TRBV28|many|-|TRBJ1-1|16
TGTGCCAGCAGTTTAATTGCGGGACGGCGGAACACTGAAGCTTTCTTT
CASSLIAGRRNTEAFF
>TRBV4-1|-|-|TRBJ2-7|14
TGCGCCAGCAGCCACCCCTTCGCGAATGAGGGGCAGTACTTC
CASSHPFANEGQYF
>TRBV27|-|TRBD2|TRBJ2-5|15
TGTGCCAGCAGTCCTCAGACTAGCGGGGATGAGACCCAGTACTTC
CASSPQTSGDETQYF
>TRBV7-9|many|-|TRBJ2-7|13
TGTGCCAGCAGCCCGCCCGGGTGGTACGAGCAGTACTTC
CASSPPGWYEQYF
>TRBV4-1|-|TRBD2|TRBJ2-1|16
TGCGCCAGCAGCCATCCTCCGGGGTGGGAGGGAGGTGAGCAGTTCTTC
CASSHPPGWEGGEQFF
>TRBV19|-|-|TRBJ2-7|15
TGTGCCAGTAGTAGAAACCGGGGGAACTCCTACGAGCAGTACTTC
CASSRNRGNSYEQYF
>TRBV6-1|-|TRBD1|TRBJ2-7|15
TGTGCCAGCACTGAAGGCAGGGGGTACACCTACGAGCAGTACTTC
CASTEGRGYTYEQYF
>TRBV27|-|-|TRBJ2-3|13
TGTGCCACTAGGGGCGGATTCACAGATACGCAGTATTTT
CATRGGFTDTQYF
>TRBV28|many|-|TRBJ2-7|14
TGTGCCAGCAGTTCTCCCCTGAGGATCTACGAGCAGTACTTC
CASSSPLRIYEQYF
>TRBV6-5|-|-|TRBJ1-1|17
TGTGCCAGCAGTCCCGAAGGCTACGGGGGGCTGGACACTGAAGCTTTCTTT
CASSPEGYGGLDTEAFF
>TRBV9|-|-|TRBJ1-1|13
TGTGCCAGCAGCGTAGGTGACACTCCTGGAGCTTTCTTT
CASSVGDTPGAFF
>TRBV6-1|many|TRBD1|TRBJ1-1|15
TGTGCCAGCATTTCCGGACAGGGGGTGAACACTGAAGCTTTCTTT
CASISGQGVNTEAFF
>TRBV24-1|-|TRBD1|TRBJ2-5|14
TGTGCCACCAGTGAAGTGGCAGGGGGAGAGACCCAGTACTTC
CATSEVAGGETQYF
>TRBV27|few|-|TRBJ1-2|14
TGTGCCAGCAGTTTATCGGGCAGGAACTATGGCTACACCTTC
CASSLSGRNYGYTF